The 18 T cell receptor beta chains presented below share a single source sample, sequenced in a study of shared clonotypes between healthy human individuals. Generated by immunoSEQ multiplex PCR, the TCRdb table keeps only in-frame clones and is missing some. In the table there are nearly 600,000 clones, nearly 97% of which are singletons. Naive CD8 cells, CD45RO-negative and positively selected for CCR7, excluded terminally differentiated effector memory CD45RA+ cells. Sequencing was performed on naive CD8+ T cells sorted from blood. The receptors come from a woman aged 30 to 39 in good health.

The CDR3 reads CASSPGPNQPQHF. For the CDR3, the DNA is TGTGCCAGCAGCCCGGGTCCCAATCAGCCCCAGCATTTT. The V gene is TRBV13, the J gene TRBJ1-5; D is unresolved. V gave up 5 bases and J gave up 3 bases, with 8 bases separating them. The germline V gene has CDR1 PRHDT and CDR2 FYEKMQ (reference sequence). The CDR3 is made up of 13 amino acids.

The CDR3 DNA reads TGTGCCAGTAGTTCCGGGTGGTTCAATCAGCCCCAGCATTTT. It yields the protein CASSSGWFNQPQHF. The V call is TRBV19, the J call TRBJ1-5; no firm D call. This CDR3 is 14 amino acids long. CDR1 LNHDA and CDR2 SQIVND come from the germline V gene (reference sequence). V was shortened by 5 bases and J by 3 bases, with 11 bases between the two germline ends.

The chain uses TRBV28 and TRBJ2-7, with D unresolved. Per germline, CDR1 MDHEN and CDR2 SYDVKM. This CDR3 is 17 amino acids long. V gave up 1 base and J gave up 0 bases, with 16 bases separating them. The CDR3 coding sequence is TGTGCCAGCAGTTTATCCTCACACTATTTTAGCTCCTACGAGCAGTACTTC. Translated, it gives CASSLSSHYFSSYEQYF.

The chain recombines TRBV27 with TRBJ2-4; D gene uncertain. This CDR3 contains 14 residues. The V end was cut by 7 bases, the J end by 0 bases, with 10 bases between. Germline-derived CDR1 and CDR2 are MNHEY and SMNVEV (reference sequence). The CDR3 DNA reads as TGTGCCAGCAAGGTAGATCTAGCCAAAAACATTCAGTACTTC. It specifies CASKVDLAKNIQYF.

The V gene is TRBV7-9, the J gene TRBJ2-1; TRBD2 matches 10 bases. V trimming: 2 bases; J trimming: 7 bases; junction bases outside the gene matches: 11. CDR1 is SEHNR and CDR2 is FQNEAQ in the germline V gene (reference sequence). This CDR3 has 17 amino acids. CDR3 coding DNA: TGTGCCAGCAGCTTAAAGTCGAGGCTAGCGGGAGCTAATGAGCAGTTCTTC. This codes for CASSLKSRLAGANEQFF.

This clone was recorded only once. This sequence joins TRBV28 and TRBJ1-5; D ambiguous. Germline values: CDR1 MDHEN, CDR2 SYDVKM. V was shortened by 3 bases and J by 7 bases, with 13 bases between the two germline ends. This CDR3 is 14 amino acids long. CDR3 nucleotide sequence: TGTGCCAGCAGTTTTAGCCGGGATAACCAGCCCCAGCATTTT. Amino acid sequence: CASSFSRDNQPQHF.

The chain has TRBV7-8 and TRBJ2-7; 10 bases fit TRBD1. The ends lost 2 bases at V and 5 bases at J; junction bases unmatched: 3. The germline gives CDR1 SGHVS, CDR2 FQNEAQ. The CDR3 runs to 14 residues. In nucleotides, the CDR3 is TGTGCCAGCAGCTTATACGGGACAGGGGACGAGCAGTACTTC. This sequence encodes CASSLYGTGDEQYF.

The chain recombines TRBV7-8 with TRBJ1-5; 7 bases are shared with TRBD1. The CDR3 runs 16 residues. The junction had 11 bases not matched to a gene; V was cut back by 5 bases and J by 4 bases. CDR1 and CDR2 (germline): SGHVS, FQNEAQ. CDR3 loop: CASSPVGDRVNQPQHF. The CDR3 DNA follows: TGTGCCAGCAGCCCCGTGGGAGACAGGGTGAATCAGCCCCAGCATTTT.

The chain links TRBV19 to TRBJ1-5; tentative D call: TRBD1 (5 bases). The CDR3 spans 13 residues. Germline V gene lookup returns CDR1 LNHDA and CDR2 SQIVND (reference sequence). Deletions cut 7 bases from V and 10 bases from J, with 17 bases between. Here the CDR3 reads CASIPGTRGPQHF. The CDR3 DNA sequence: TGTGCCAGTATTCCGGGGACGAGGGGTCCCCAGCATTTT.

The V and J genes are TRBV6-1 and TRBJ2-3; possibly TRBD1 for D (5 bases). V was cut by 2 bases and J by 0 bases, with 12 bases left in between. The CDR3 is 16 amino acids. From germline, CDR1 is MNHNS and CDR2 SASEGT. The CDR3, as DNA: TGTGCCAGCAGTGAAAGGTACAGGTCCAGCACAGATACGCAGTATTTT. It yields the protein CASSERYRSSTDTQYF.

The CDR3 region is CASSHPSSYNEQFF. In DNA form, the CDR3 reads TGTGCCAGCAGCCACCCAAGCTCCTACAATGAGCAGTTCTTC. V gene TRBV14 combines with J gene TRBJ2-1, with D unclear. The length of the CDR3 is 14 residues. Trimming left V 3 bases short and J 0 bases short, with 6 bases between. Per the germline V gene, CDR1 is SGHDN and CDR2 is FVKESK.

The rearrangement links TRBV5-4 to TRBJ2-3; D not certain. Germline CDR1 and CDR2: SGHNT and YYREEE (reference sequence). CDR3 length: 15 amino acids. Trimming left V 1 base short and J 4 bases short, with 13 bases between. The CDR3 region has the DNA TGTGCCAGCAGCTTGTTCGAAACCAACTCAGATACGCAGTATTTT. Amino acid sequence: CASSLFETNSDTQYF.

This rearrangement joins TRBV13 to TRBJ2-2; 10 positions match TRBD2. Per germline, CDR1 PRHDT and CDR2 FYEKMQ (reference sequence). There are 15 residues in the CDR3. V dropped 5 bases and J dropped 5; count of bases not matched to a gene: 5. The CDR3, as DNA: TGTGCCAGCAGCGGGAGCGGGAGGGTGACCGGGGAGCTGTTTTTT. This sequence encodes CASSGSGRVTGELFF.

The chain uses TRBV27 and TRBJ2-1; D is ambiguous. Germline V gene data show CDR1 as MNHEY and CDR2 as SMNVEV (reference sequence). V shed 4 bases and J shed 7 bases, with 14 bases lying between them. This CDR3 has 14 residues. The CDR3 bases are TGTGCCAGCAGTTCCGTAGGCAAGAGGAATGAGCAGTTCTTC. Translating it yields CASSSVGKRNEQFF.

The gene calls are TRBV28 and TRBJ2-5, with D possibly TRBD2 on 7 matching bases. Germline CDR1 is MDHEN and CDR2 is SYDVKM. The CDR3 spans 14 residues. Trimming cost V 2 bases and J 7 bases, with 14 bases left between them. This chain's CDR3 is CASSLGGGPGTQYF. CDR3 DNA sequence: TGTGCCAGCAGTTTAGGGGGGGGCCCGGGGACCCAGTACTTC.

This clone is a singleton in its sample. This rearrangement joins TRBV7-9 to TRBJ2-7; 8 bases agree with TRBD2. The CDR3 runs 15 residues. Germline trimming cut 5 bases from V and 1 base from J; bases unmatched to any gene: 7. CDR1 is SEHNR, CDR2 FQNEAQ, per germline (reference sequence). The CDR3 DNA follows: TGTGCCAGCAGCCCGACTAGCGCCGGATCCTACGAGCAGTACTTC. It encodes CASSPTSAGSYEQYF.

The chain couples TRBV7-9 to TRBJ1-2; 7 positions match TRBD1. Germline V gene sequence: CDR1 SEHNR, CDR2 FQNEAQ (reference sequence). The CDR3 runs 16 residues. V shed 2 bases and J 0 bases; nucleotides not matched to a gene: 6. Here the CDR3 reads CASSLTGVGTNYGYTF. The CDR3, as DNA: TGTGCCAGCAGCTTAACAGGGGTCGGAACTAACTATGGCTACACCTTC.

This sequence joins TRBV13 and TRBJ2-3, with D maybe TRBD2 (5 bases). The CDR3 covers 15 residues. Trimming took off 6 bases at V and 0 bases at J, with 13 bases between the two ends. The germline CDR1 and CDR2 sequences are PRHDT and FYEKMQ (reference sequence). CDR3 coding DNA: TGTGCCAGCAGTCCGCAAGGACTTAGCACAGATACGCAGTATTTT. It codes for CASSPQGLSTDTQYF.